This T cell receptor beta chain was retrieved from a study of blood T cell repertoires in COVID-19. About the study: Material from acute and convalescent COVID-19 was sourced from the United States, Italy and Spain.

Repertoires were generated with immunoSEQ multiplex PCR, while TCRdb's copy carries only in-frame clones and drops some. The sample carries roughly 200,000 clones, 80% to 90% recorded once. V was trimmed by 4 bases and J by 6 bases, leaving 12 bases between them. This CDR3 is built from 14 residues. CDR1 SNHLY and CDR2 FYNNEI come from the germline V gene. This clonotype was obtained from a middle-aged woman with COVID-19, enrolled during active disease. V gene TRBV2 combines with J gene TRBJ2-2; the D gene is possibly TRBD1 (6 bases). Material: peripheral blood. CDR3 sequence: CASSVNRAAGELFF. DNA for the CDR3: TGTGCCAGCAGTGTTAACAGGGCTGCCGGGGAGCTGTTTTTT.